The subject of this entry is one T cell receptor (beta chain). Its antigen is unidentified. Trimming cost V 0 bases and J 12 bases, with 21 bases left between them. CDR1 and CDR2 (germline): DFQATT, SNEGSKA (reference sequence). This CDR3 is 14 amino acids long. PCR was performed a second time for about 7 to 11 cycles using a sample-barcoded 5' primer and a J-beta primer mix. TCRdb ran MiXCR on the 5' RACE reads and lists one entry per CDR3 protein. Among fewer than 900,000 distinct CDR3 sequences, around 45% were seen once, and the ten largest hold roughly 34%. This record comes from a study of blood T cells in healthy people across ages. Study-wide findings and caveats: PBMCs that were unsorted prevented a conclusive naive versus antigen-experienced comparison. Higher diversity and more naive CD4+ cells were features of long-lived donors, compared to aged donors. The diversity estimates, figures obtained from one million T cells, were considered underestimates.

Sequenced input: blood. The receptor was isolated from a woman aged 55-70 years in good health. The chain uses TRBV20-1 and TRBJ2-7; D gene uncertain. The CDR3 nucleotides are TGCAGTGCTAGAGATGGGATTCTAGTTGAGACCCTGTACTTC. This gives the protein CSARDGILVETLYF.